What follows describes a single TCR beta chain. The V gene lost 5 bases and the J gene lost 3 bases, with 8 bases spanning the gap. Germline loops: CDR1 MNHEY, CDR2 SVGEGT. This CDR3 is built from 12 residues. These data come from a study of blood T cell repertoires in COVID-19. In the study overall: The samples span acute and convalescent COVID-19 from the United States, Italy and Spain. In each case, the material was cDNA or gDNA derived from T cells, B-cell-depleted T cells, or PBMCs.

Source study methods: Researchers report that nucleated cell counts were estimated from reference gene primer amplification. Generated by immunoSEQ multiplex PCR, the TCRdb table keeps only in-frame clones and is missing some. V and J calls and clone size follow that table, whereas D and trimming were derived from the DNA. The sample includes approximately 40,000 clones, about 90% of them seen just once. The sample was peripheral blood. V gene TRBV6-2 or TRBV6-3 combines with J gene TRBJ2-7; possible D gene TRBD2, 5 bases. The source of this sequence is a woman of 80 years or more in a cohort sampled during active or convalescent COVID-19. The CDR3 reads CASSTSGYEQYF. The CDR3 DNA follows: TGTGCCAGCAGTACCAGCGGCTACGAGCAGTACTTC.